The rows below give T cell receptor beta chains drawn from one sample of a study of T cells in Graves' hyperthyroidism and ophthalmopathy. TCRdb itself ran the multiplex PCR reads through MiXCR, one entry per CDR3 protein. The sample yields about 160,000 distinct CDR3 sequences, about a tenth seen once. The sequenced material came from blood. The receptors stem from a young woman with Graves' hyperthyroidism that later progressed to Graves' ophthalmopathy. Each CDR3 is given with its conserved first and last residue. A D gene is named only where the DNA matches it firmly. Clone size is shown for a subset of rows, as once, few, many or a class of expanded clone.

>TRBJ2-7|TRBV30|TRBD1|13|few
TGTGCCTCCCATCGACAGGGGCTGGACGAGCAGTACTTC
CASHRQGLDEQYF
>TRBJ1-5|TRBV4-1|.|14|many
TGCGCCAGCAGCCAAGGGGAAGGCCAGAGGCCCCAGCATTTT
CASSQGEGQRPQHF
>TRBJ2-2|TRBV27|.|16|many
TGTGCCAGCACCCTGGGGGAGTTCGCGAACACCGGGGAGCTGTTTTTT
CASTLGEFANTGELFF
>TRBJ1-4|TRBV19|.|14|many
TGTGCCAGTAGCCCACAGGGTTATAATGAAAAACTGTTTTTT
CASSPQGYNEKLFF
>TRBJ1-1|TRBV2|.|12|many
TGTGCCAGCAGCGAGGGTACAGGGGAAGCTTTCTTT
CASSEGTGEAFF
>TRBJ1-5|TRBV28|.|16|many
TGTGCCAGCAGGGCCTGGGCCGGCCAGGACAATCAGCCCCAGCATTTT
CASRAWAGQDNQPQHF
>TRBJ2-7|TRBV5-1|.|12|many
TGCGCCAGCAGCTTTCCGGGAAGGGAGCAGTACTTC
CASSFPGREQYF
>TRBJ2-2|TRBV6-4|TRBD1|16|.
TGTGCCAGCAGCAATGAGGACAGGGACGCGACCGGGGAGCTGTTTTTT
CASSNEDRDATGELFF
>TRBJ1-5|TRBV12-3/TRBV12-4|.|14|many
TGTGCCAGCAGTCTCGGACAGCAGAATCAGCCCCAGCATTTT
CASSLGQQNQPQHF
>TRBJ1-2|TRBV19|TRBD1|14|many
TGTGCCAGTAGAAAATTGACAGGGACAGAAGGCTACACCTTC
CASRKLTGTEGYTF
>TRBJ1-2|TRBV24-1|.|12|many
TGTGCCACCAGTGACACCCTCTATGGCTACACCTTC
CATSDTLYGYTF
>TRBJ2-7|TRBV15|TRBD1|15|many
TGTGCCACCAGCAGGCTCGGGACAGGGAGGAACGAGCAGTACTTC
CATSRLGTGRNEQYF
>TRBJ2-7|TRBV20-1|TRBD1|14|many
TGCAGTGCAGATCACCGGGACAGGGCCTACGAGCAGTACTTC
CSADHRDRAYEQYF
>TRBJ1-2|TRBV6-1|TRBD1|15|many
TGTGCCAGCAGTGAACCGGGACAGGGGAACTTTGGCTACACCTTC
CASSEPGQGNFGYTF
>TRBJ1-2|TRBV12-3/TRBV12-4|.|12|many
TGTGCCAGCAGCCAAGACCCCTATGGCTACACCTTC
CASSQDPYGYTF
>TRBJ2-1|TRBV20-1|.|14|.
TGCAGTGGACTCTGGGGGGGACACGGCGATGAGCAGTTCTTC
CSGLWGGHGDEQFF
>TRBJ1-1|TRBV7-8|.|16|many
TGTGCCAGCAGCTTAGCAGAGGGCCACTCGAACACTGAAGCTTTCTTT
CASSLAEGHSNTEAFF
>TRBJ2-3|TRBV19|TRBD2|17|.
TGTGCCAGTAGTACTGCTAGCGGGAGGTGGGGCACAGATACGCAGTATTTT
CASSTASGRWGTDTQYF
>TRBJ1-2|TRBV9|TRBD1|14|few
TGTGCCAGCAGCACTACAGGGGCGAACTATGGCTACACCTTC
CASSTTGANYGYTF
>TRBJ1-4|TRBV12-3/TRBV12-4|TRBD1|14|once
TGTGCCAGCAGACCACAGGGGGCGGGGGAAAAACTGTTTTTT
CASRPQGAGEKLFF
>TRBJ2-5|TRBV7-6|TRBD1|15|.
TGTGCCAGCAGCTTACGGACAGGTTGGGGAGAGACCCAGTACTTC
CASSLRTGWGETQYF
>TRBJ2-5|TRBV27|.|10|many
TGTGCCACCCCGAGGGAGACCCAGTACTTC
CATPRETQYF
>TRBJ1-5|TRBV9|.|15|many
TGTGCCAGCAGCGCCACAGGGAAGGGCGGTCAGCCCCAGCATTTT
CASSATGKGGQPQHF
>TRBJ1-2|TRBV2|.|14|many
TGTGCCAGCAGTGGGTTACAGGATGGGTATGGCTACACCTTC
CASSGLQDGYGYTF
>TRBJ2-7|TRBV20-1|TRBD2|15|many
TGCAGTGCACGAGATGGGACTAGCGGGTTCTACGAGCAGTACTTC
CSARDGTSGFYEQYF
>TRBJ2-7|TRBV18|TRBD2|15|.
TGTGCCAGCTCACCAACTAGCGTGAGCTCCTACGAGCAGTACTTC
CASSPTSVSSYEQYF
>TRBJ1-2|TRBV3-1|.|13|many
TGTGCCAGCAGCCAAAACGGGAACTATGGCTACACCTTC
CASSQNGNYGYTF
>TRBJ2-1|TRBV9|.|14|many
TGTGCCAGCAGCGTAGGTGGCTCCTACAATGAGCAGTTCTTC
CASSVGGSYNEQFF
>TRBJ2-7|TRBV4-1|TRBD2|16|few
TGCGCCAGCAGCCAAGGTGGAGGGAGGGGATCCTACGAGCAGTACTTC
CASSQGGGRGSYEQYF
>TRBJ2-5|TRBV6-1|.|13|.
TGTGCCAGCAGACCCTTCCTCCAAGAGACCCAGTACTTC
CASRPFLQETQYF
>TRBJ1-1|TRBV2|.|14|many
TGTGCCAGCATTAGGGGGACGGGGGGCACTGAAGCTTTCTTT
CASIRGTGGTEAFF
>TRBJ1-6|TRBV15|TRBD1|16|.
TGTGCCACCAGCCAACCGAAACAGGGGACGTACTCACCCCTCCACTTT
CATSQPKQGTYSPLHF